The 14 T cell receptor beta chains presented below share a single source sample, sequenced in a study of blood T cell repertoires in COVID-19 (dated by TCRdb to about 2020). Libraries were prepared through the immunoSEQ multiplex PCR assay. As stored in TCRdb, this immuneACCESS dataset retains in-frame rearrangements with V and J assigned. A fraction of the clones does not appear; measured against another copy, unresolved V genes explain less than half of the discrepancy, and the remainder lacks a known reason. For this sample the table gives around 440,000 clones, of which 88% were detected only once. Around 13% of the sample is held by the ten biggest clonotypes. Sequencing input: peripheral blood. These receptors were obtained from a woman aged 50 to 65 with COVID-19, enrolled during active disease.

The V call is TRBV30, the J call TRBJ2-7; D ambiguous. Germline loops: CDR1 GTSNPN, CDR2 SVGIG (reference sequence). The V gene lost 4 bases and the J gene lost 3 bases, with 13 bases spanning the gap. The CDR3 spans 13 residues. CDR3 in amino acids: CAWKPPPVYEQYF. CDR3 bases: TGTGCCTGGAAGCCACCTCCGGTCTACGAGCAGTACTTC.

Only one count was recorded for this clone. As DNA, the CDR3 is TGCGCCAGCAGCCAAGCGGTAGGGGCTCTTAACACTGAAGCTTTCTTT. It translates to CASSQAVGALNTEAFF. The V gene is TRBV4-1, the J gene TRBJ1-1, with a possible D match to TRBD1 (5 bases). Germline V gene lookup returns CDR1 MGHRA and CDR2 YSYEKL. This CDR3 comprises 16 residues. The V and J ends lost 1 base and 2 bases respectively, with 14 bases between them.

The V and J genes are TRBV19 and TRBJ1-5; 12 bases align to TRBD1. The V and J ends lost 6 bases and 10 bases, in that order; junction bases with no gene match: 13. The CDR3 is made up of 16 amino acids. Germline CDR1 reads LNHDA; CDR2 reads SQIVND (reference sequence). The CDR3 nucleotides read TGTGCCAGTAGAGAGAGCGGGGACAGGGGGCACCAACCCCAGCATTTT. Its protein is CASRESGDRGHQPQHF.

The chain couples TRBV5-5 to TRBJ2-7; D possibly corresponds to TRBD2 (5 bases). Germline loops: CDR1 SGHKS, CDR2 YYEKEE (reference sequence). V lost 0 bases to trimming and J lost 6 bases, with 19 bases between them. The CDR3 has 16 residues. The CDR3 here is CASSLGSGTVYREQYF. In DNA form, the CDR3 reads TGTGCCAGCAGCTTGGGATCGGGAACAGTTTACCGCGAGCAGTACTTC.

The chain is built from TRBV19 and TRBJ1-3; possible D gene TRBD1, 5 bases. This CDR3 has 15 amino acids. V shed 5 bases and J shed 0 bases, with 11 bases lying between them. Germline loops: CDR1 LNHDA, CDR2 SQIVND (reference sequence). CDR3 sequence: CASSPQDSSGNTIYF. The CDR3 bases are TGTGCCAGTAGTCCACAGGATAGCTCTGGAAACACCATATATTTT.

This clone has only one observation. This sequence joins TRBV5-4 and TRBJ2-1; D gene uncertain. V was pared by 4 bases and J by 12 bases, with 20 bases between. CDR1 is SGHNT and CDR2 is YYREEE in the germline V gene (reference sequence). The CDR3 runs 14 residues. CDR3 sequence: CASSTKEQLQAQFF. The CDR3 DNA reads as TGTGCCAGCAGCACGAAGGAACAGCTCCAAGCGCAGTTCTTC.

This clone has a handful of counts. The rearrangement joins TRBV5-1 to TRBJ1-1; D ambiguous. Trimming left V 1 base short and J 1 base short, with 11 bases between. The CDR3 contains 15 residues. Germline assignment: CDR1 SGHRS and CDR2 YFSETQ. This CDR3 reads CASSLTSSKNTEAFF. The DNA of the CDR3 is TGCGCCAGCAGCTTGACTTCCTCCAAGAACACTGAAGCTTTCTTT.

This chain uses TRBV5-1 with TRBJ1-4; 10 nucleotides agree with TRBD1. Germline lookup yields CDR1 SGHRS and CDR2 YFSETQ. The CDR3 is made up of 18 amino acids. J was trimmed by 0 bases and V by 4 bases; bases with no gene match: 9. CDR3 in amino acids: CASSLGTGASATNEKLFF. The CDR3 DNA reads TGCGCCAGCAGCCTCGGGACAGGGGCCAGCGCAACTAATGAAAAACTGTTTTTT. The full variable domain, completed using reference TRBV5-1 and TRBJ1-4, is KAGVTQTPRYLIKTRGQQVTLSCSPISGHRSVSWYQQTPGQGLQFLFEYFSETQRNKGNFPGRFSGRQFSNSRSEMNVSTLELGDSALYLCASSLGTGASATNEKLFFGSGTQLSVL.

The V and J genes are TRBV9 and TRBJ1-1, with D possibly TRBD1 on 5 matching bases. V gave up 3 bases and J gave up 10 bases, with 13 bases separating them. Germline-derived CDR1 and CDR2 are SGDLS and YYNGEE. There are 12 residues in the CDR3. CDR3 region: CASSGAGGAAFF. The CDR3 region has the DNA TGTGCCAGCAGCGGCGCGGGGGGAGCAGCTTTCTTT.

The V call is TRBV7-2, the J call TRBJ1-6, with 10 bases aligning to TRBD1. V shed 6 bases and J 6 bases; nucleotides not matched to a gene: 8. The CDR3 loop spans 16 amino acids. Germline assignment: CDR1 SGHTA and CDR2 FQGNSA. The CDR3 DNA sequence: TGTGCCAGCAGGTCGACAGGGGGCACCATTAATTCACCCCTCCACTTT. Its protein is CASRSTGGTINSPLHF.

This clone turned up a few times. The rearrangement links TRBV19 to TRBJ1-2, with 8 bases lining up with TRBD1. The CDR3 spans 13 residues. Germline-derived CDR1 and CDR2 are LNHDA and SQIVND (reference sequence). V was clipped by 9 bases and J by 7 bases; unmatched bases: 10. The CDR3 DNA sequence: TGTGCCAGCCGCTTCGGACAGGGAATTGGCTACACCTTC. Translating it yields CASRFGQGIGYTF.

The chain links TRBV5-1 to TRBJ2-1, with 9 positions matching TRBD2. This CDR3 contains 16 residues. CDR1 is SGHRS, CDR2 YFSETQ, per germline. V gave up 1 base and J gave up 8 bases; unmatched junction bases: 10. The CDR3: CASSLQPSGAGDEQFF. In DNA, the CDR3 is TGCGCCAGCAGCTTGCAGCCTAGCGGGGCCGGGGATGAGCAGTTCTTC.

The chain's CDR3 is CASSGGQIYEQYF. Written as DNA, the CDR3 is TGTGCCAGTAGTGGGGGACAGATCTACGAGCAGTACTTC. The chain employs TRBV19 and TRBJ2-7; TRBD1 aligns across 7 bases. CDR3 length: 13 amino acids. From germline, CDR1 is LNHDA and CDR2 SQIVND (reference sequence). V dropped 5 bases and J dropped 3; count of bases not matched to a gene: 4.

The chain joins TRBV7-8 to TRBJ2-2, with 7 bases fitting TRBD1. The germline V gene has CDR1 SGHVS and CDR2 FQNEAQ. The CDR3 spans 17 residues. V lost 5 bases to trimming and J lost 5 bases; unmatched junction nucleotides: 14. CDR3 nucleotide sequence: TGTGCCAGCAGCGCCCTGGGCAGGGGGTCTGGGACCGGGGAGCTGTTTTTT. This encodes CASSALGRGSGTGELFF.